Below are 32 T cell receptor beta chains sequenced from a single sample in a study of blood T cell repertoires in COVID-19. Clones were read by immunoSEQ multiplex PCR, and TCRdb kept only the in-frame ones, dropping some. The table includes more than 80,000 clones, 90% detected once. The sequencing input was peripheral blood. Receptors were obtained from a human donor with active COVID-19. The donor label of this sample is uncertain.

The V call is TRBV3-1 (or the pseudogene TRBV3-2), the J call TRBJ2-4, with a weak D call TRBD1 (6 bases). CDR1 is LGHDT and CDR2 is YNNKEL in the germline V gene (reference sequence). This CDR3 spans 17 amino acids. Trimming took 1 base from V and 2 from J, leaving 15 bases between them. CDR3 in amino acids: CASSQGRGGRSKNIQYF. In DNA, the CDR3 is TGTGCCAGCAGCCAAGGTAGAGGGGGTAGATCCAAAAACATTCAGTACTTC.

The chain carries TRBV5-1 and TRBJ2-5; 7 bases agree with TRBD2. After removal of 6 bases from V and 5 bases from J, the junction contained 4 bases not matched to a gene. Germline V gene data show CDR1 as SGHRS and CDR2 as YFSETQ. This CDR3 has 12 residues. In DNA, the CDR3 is TGCGCCAGCAAGGGACTACGGGAGACCCAGTACTTC. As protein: CASKGLRETQYF.

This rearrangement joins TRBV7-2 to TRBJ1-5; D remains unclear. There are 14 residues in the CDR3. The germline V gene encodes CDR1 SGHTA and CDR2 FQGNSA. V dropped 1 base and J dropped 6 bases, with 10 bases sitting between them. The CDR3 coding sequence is TGTGCCAGCAGCTTAGTCGGTGGAGGTCAGCCCCAGCATTTT. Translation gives CASSLVGGGQPQHF.

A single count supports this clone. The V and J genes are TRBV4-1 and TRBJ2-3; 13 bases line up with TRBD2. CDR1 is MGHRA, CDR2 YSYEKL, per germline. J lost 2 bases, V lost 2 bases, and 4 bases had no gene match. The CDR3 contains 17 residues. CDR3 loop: CASSQLGLAGTTDTQYF. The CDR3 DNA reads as TGCGCCAGCAGCCAACTGGGACTAGCGGGGACCACAGATACGCAGTATTTT.

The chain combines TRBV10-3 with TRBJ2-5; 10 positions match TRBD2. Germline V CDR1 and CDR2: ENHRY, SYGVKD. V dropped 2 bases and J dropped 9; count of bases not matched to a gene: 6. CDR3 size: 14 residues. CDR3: CAISEASGGAAQYF. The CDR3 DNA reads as TGTGCCATCAGTGAGGCGAGCGGGGGGGCAGCCCAGTACTTC.

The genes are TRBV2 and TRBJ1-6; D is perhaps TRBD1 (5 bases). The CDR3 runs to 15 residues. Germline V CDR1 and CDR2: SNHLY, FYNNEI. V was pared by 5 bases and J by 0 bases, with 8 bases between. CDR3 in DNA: TGTGCCAGCAGTAAAGACAGCTCCTATAATTCACCCCTCCACTTT. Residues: CASSKDSSYNSPLHF. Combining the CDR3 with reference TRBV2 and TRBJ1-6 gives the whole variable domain EPEVTQTPSHQVTQMGQEVILRCVPISNHLYFYWYRQILGQKVEFLVSFYNNEISEKSEIFDDQFSVERPDGSNFTLKIRSTKLEDSAMYFCASSKDSSYNSPLHFGNGTRLTVT.

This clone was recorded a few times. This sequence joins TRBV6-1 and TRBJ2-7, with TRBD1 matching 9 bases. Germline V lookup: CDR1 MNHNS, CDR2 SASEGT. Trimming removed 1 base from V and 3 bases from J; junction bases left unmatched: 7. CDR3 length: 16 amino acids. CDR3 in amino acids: CASSEEYRGRDYEQYF. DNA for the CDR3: TGTGCCAGCAGTGAAGAGTACAGGGGGCGAGACTACGAGCAGTACTTC.

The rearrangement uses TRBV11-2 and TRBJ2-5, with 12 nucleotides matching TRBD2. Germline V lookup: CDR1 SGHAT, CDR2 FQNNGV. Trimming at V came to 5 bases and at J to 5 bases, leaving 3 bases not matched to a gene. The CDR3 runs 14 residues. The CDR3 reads CASSLAGGLETQYF. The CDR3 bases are TGTGCCAGCAGCCTAGCGGGGGGGCTTGAGACCCAGTACTTC.

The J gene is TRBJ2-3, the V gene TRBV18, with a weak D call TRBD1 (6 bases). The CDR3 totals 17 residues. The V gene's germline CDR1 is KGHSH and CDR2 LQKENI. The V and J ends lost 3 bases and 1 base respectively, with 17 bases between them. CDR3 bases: TGTGCCAGCTCACCTAGACCACAGGGCCCTGGCACAGATACGCAGTATTTT. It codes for CASSPRPQGPGTDTQYF.

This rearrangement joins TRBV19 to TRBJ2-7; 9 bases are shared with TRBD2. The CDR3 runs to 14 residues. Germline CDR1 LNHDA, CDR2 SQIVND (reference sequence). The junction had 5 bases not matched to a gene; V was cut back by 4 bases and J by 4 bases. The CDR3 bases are TGTGCCAGTAGTAATAGCGGGGGACTTTACGAGCAGTACTTC. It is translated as CASSNSGGLYEQYF.

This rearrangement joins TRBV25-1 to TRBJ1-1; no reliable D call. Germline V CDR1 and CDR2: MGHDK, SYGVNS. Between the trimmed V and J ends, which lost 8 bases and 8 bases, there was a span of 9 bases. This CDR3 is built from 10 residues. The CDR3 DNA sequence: TGTGCCAGCTCATCGGGGGAAGCTTTCTTT. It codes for CASSSGEAFF. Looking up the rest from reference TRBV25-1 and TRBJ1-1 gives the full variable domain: EADIYQTPRYLVIGTGKKITLECSQTMGHDKMYWYQQDPGMELHLIHYSYGVNSTEKGDLSSESTVSRIRTEHFPLTLESARPSHTSQYLCASSSGEAFFGQGTRLTVV.

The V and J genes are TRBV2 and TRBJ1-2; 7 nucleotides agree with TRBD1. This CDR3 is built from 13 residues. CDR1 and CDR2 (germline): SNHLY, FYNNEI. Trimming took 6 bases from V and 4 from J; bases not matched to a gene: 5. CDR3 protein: CASRTGLVYGYTF. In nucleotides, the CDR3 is TGTGCCAGCAGGACAGGGTTGGTCTATGGCTACACCTTC.

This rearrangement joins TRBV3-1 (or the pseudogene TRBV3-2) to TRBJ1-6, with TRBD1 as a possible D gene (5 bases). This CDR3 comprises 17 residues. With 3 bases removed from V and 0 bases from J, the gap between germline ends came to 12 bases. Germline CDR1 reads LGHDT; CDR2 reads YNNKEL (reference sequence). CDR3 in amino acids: CASSQRQTGSYNSPLHF. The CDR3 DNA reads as TGTGCCAGCAGCCAGAGACAGACCGGCTCCTATAATTCACCCCTCCACTTT.

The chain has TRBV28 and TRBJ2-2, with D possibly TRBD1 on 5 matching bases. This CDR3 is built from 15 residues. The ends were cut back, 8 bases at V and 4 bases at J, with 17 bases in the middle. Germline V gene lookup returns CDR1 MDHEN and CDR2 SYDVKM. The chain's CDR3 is CASHAARDGTGELFF. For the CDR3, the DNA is TGTGCCAGCCACGCGGCCAGGGATGGCACCGGGGAGCTGTTTTTT.

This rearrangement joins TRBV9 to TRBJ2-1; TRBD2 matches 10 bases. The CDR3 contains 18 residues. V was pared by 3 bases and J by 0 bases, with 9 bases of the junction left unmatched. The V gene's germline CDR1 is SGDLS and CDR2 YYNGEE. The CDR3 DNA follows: TGTGCCAGCAGCGCCAGACTAGCGGGCGTTAGCTCCTACAATGAGCAGTTCTTC. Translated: CASSARLAGVSSYNEQFF.

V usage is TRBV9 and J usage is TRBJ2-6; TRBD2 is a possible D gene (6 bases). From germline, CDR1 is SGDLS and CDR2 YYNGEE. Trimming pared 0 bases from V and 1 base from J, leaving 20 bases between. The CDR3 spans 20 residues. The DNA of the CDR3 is TGTGCCAGCAGCGTAGCTGGGTGGAGGGAAAAATATTCTGGGGCCAACGTCCTGACTTTC. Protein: CASSVAGWREKYSGANVLTF.

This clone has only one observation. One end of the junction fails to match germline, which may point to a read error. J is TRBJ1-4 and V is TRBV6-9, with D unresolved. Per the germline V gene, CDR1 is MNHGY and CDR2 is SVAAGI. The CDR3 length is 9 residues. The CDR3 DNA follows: TGTGCCCTTACCCCACCGCGCCAATTT. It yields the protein CALTPPRQF.

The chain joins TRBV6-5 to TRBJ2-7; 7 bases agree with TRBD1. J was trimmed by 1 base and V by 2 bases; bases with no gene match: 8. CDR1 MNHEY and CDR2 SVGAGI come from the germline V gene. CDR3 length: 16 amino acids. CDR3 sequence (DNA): TGTGCCAGCAGTTACCGAAACAGGGGACCTTCCTACGAGCAGTACTTC. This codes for CASSYRNRGPSYEQYF.

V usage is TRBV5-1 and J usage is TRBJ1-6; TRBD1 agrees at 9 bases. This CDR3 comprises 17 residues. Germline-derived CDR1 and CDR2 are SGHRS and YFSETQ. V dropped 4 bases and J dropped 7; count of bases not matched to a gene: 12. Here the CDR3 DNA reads TGCGCCAGCAGCACCGAAGGACAGGGGCGGTGGAATTCACCCCTCCACTTT. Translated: CASSTEGQGRWNSPLHF.

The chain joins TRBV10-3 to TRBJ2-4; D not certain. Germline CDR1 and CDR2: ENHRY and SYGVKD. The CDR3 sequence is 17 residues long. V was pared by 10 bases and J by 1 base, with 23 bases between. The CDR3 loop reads CATQQTITSMAKNIQYF. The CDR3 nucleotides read TGTGCCACCCAACAGACGATTACGAGCATGGCCAAAAACATTCAGTACTTC.

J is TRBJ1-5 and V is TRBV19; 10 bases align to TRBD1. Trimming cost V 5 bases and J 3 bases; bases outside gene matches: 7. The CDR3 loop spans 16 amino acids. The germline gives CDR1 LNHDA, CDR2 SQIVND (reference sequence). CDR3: CASSWGTGANNQPQHF. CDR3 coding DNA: TGTGCCAGTAGTTGGGGGACAGGGGCCAACAATCAGCCCCAGCATTTT. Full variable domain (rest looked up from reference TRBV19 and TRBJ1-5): DGGITQSPKYLFRKEGQNVTLSCEQNLNHDAMYWYRQDPGQGLRLIYYSQIVNDFQKGDIAEGYSVSREKKESFPLTVTSAQKNPTAFYLCASSWGTGANNQPQHFGDGTRLSIL.

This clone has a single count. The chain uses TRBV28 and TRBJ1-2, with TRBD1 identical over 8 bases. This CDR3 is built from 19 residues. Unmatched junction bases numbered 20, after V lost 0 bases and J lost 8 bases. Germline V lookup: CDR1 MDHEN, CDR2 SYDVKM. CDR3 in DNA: TGTGCCAGCAGTTTATGGGCGGAGCAAGGCGGACAGGGAACGCGCGGCTACACCTTC. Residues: CASSLWAEQGGQGTRGYTF.

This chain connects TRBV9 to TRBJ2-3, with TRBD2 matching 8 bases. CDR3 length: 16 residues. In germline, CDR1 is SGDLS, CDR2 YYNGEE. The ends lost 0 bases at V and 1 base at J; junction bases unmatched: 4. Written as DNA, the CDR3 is TGTGCCAGCAGCGTAGCTCGAGCGGGGGGCACAGATACGCAGTATTTT. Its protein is CASSVARAGGTDTQYF.

This CDR3 reads CASSYYSPIAGANVLTF. The DNA for the CDR3 is TGTGCCAGCAGTTACTACTCCCCCATCGCTGGGGCCAACGTCCTGACTTTC. The chain links TRBV6-2 or TRBV6-3 to TRBJ2-6, with no clear D. Germline values: CDR1 MNHEY, CDR2 SVGEGT. Trimming cost V 1 base and J 2 bases, with 12 bases left between them. This CDR3 region has 17 residues.

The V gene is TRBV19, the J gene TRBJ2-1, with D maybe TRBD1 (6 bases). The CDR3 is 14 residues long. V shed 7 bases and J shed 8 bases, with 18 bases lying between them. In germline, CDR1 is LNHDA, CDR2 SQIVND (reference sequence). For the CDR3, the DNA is TGTGCCAGTACCTTGGGGGCACTACCCGATGAGCAGTTCTTC. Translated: CASTLGALPDEQFF.

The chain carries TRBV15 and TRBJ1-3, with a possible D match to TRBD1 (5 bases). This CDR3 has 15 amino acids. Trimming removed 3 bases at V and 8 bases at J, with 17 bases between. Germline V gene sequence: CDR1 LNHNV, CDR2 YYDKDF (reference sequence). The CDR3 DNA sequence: TGTGCCACCAGCAGGACGACAGTTCTCTCGGACACCATATATTTT. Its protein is CATSRTTVLSDTIYF.

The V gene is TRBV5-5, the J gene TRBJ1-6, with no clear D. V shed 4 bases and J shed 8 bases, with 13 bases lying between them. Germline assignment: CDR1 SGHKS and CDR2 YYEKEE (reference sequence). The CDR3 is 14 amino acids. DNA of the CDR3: TGTGCCAGCAGCCCGGGAGTGGGAGATTCACCCCTCCACTTT. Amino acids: CASSPGVGDSPLHF.

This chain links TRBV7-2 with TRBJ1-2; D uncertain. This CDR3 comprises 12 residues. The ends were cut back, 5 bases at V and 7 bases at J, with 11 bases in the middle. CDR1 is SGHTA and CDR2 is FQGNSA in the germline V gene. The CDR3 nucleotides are TGTGCCAGCAGCGGACGGAGGAGTGGCTACACCTTC. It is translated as CASSGRRSGYTF.

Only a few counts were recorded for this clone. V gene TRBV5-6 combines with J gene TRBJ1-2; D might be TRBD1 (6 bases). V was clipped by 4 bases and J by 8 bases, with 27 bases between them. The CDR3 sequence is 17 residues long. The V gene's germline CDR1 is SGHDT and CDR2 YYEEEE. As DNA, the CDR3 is TGTGCCAGCAGCCGAGATCCAGGGCAGGGGTTGGAGGCCGGCTACACCTTC. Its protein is CASSRDPGQGLEAGYTF.

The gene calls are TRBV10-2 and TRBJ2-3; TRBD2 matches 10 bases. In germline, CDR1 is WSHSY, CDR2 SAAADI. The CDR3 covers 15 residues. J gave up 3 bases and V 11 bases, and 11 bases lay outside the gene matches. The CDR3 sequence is CAARIAGGGTDTQYF. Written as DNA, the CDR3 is TGCGCCGCTAGAATAGCGGGGGGAGGTACAGATACGCAGTATTTT.

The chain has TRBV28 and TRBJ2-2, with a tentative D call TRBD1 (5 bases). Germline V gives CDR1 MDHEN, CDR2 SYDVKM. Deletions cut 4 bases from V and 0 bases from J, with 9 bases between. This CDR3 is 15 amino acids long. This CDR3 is CASSSGHANTGELFF. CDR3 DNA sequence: TGTGCCAGCAGTTCAGGACATGCGAACACCGGGGAGCTGTTTTTT.

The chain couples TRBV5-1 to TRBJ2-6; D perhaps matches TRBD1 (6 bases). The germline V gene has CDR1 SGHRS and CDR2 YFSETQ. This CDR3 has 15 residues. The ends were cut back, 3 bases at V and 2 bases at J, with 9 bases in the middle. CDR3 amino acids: CASSWRTAGANVLTF. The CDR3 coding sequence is TGCGCCAGCAGCTGGAGGACAGCTGGGGCCAACGTCCTGACTTTC. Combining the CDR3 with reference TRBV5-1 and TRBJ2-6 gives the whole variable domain KAGVTQTPRYLIKTRGQQVTLSCSPISGHRSVSWYQQTPGQGLQFLFEYFSETQRNKGNFPGRFSGRQFSNSRSEMNVSTLELGDSALYLCASSWRTAGANVLTFGAGSRLTVL.